Detailed here is one T cell receptor beta chain. Its antigen is not identified. Just one base apart from a much larger clone, this may be a read error. This entry comes from a study of tumor and adjacent non-tumor tissue in lung cancer. Turning to the study itself: The cohort had approximately 13 adenocarcinoma, a couple of squamous cell and 1 small cell patients.

A modified ARM-PCR protocol with three rounds of nested PCR amplified TCRbeta. One entry per CDR3 protein, called by TCRdb with MiXCR from the multiplex PCR reads. This table has about 50,000 distinct CDR3 sequences, around two thirds appearing once. RNA was extracted from bulk tissue without any cell sorting. Distant lung tissue was collected more than 3 cm away from the tumor edge. CDR1 SNHLY and CDR2 FYNNEI come from the germline V gene. V gave up 8 bases and J gave up 8 bases, with 13 bases separating them. The CDR3 has 12 residues. Whole-study findings and limits: Higher tumor TCR diversity was associated with shorter survival. Significantly higher TCR diversity was found in tumor than normal lung.

This chain uses TRBV2 with TRBJ2-4; D not resolved. The clonotype comes from a woman in her fifties or sixties with non-small cell lung cancer. The sample was distant non-tumor lung tissue. CDR3 protein: CASVGLVDIQYF. The CDR3 DNA reads TGTGCCAGCGTCGGGCTTGTGGACATTCAGTACTTC. The full variable domain, its missing parts supplied by reference TRBV2 and TRBJ2-4, is EPEVTQTPSHQVTQMGQEVILRCVPISNHLYFYWYRQILGQKVEFLVSFYNNEISEKSEIFDDQFSVERPDGSNFTLKIRSTKLEDSAMYFCASVGLVDIQYFGAGTRLSVL.